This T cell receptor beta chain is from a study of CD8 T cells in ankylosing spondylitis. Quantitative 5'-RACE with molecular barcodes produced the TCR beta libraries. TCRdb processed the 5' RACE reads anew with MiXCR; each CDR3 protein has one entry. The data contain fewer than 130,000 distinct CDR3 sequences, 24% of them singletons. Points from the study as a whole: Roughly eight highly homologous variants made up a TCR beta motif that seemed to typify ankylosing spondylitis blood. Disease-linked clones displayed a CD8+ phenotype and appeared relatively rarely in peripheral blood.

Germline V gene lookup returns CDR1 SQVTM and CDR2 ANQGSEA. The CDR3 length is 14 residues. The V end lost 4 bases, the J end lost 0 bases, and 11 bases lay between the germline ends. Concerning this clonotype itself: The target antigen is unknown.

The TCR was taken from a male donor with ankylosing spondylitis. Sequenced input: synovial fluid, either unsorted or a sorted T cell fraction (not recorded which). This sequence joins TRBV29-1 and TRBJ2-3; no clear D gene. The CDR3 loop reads CSVAVRASTDTQYF. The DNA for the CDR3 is TGCAGCGTTGCGGTCCGGGCTAGCACAGATACGCAGTATTTT.